This T cell receptor beta chain came from a study of cytomegalovirus exposure and HLA in healthy donors. About the research overall: An earlier analysis identified more than 95 million unique TCR beta sequences in about 179 million T cells. Study-level results: Testing in vitro showed three CMV-associated chains specific for CMV antigens. Further analysis was carried out later, and it showed several of the most significant clusters appearing linked to common viral pathogens. Indistinguishable V segments, including TRBV6-2 and TRBV6-3, were excluded.

Germline V lookup: CDR1 MNHEY, CDR2 SMNVEV (reference sequence). This CDR3 has 13 residues. Trimming at V came to 5 bases and at J to 11 bases, leaving 9 bases not matched to a gene. The PCR contained 60 Vbeta and 13 Jbeta primers. Libraries were prepared by immunoSEQ multiplex PCR; TCRdb keeps only in-frame clonotypes and omits some of them. The record lists 53,000 or so clones, of which the ten most abundant hold around 12%. As regards this clone: The target antigen is unknown.

This rearrangement joins TRBV27 to TRBJ1-2, with 9 bases lining up with TRBD1. Sequencing was done on a sample of PBMCs. The receptor's source is a man between 18 and 35 years old in good health and CMV-seropositive. CDR3 coding DNA: TGTGCCAGCAGTGCCGGGACAGGGTACGTTTACACCTTC. Translating it yields CASSAGTGYVYTF.